A single sample gave rise to the 16 T cell receptor beta chains below, sequenced in a study of cytomegalovirus exposure and HLA in healthy donors. PCR primers comprised 60 Vbeta and 13 Jbeta primers. Using immunoSEQ multiplex PCR, the repertoire was profiled, and TCRdb retains in-frame clones only, with some absent. The table records about 150,000 clones, about 74% of them present only once. Input material: PBMCs. These receptors were obtained from a middle-aged man in good health and CMV-seropositive.

V and J are TRBV4-1 and TRBJ2-7; D uncertain. The CDR3 has 13 residues. CDR1 MGHRA and CDR2 YSYEKL come from the germline V gene. V gave up 3 bases and J gave up 4 bases, with 10 bases separating them. As DNA, the CDR3 is TGCGCCAGCAGCCACGGTGACGGGTACGAGCAGTACTTC. Protein sequence: CASSHGDGYEQYF.

The V gene is TRBV5-1, the J gene TRBJ2-2; 9 bases are shared with TRBD2. Germline CDR1 reads SGHRS; CDR2 reads YFSETQ. The ends lost 7 bases at V and 6 bases at J; junction bases unmatched: 10. The CDR3 extends over 15 amino acids. The CDR3 spells CASSLAGEGAGELFF. The CDR3 DNA reads as TGCGCCAGCTCATTAGCGGGAGAGGGGGCCGGGGAGCTGTTTTTT.

The rearrangement joins TRBV7-2 to TRBJ2-5; 8 bases are shared with TRBD2. V lost 10 bases to trimming and J lost 5 bases; unmatched junction nucleotides: 12. CDR1 SGHTA and CDR2 FQGNSA come from the germline V gene. This CDR3 is built from 14 residues. The CDR3 loop reads CATRGSGGRETQYF. CDR3 DNA: TGTGCCACCCGGGGGAGCGGGGGCCGGGAGACCCAGTACTTC. The full variable domain, in which reference TRBV7-2 and TRBJ2-5 provide the parts outside the CDR3, is GAGVSQSPSNKVTEKGKDVELRCDPISGHTALYWYRQSLGQGLEFLIYFQGNSAPDKSGLPSDRFSAERTGGSVSTLTIQRTQQEDSAVYLCATRGSGGRETQYFGPGTRLLVL.

The CDR3 is CATTRTGLIYGYTF. CDR3 DNA: TGTGCCACCACTAGGACAGGGCTAATCTATGGCTACACCTTC. The V and J genes are TRBV28 and TRBJ1-2; 8 bases line up with TRBD1. V was pared by 10 bases and J by 4 bases, with 11 bases of the junction left unmatched. Germline values: CDR1 MDHEN, CDR2 SYDVKM. This CDR3 has 14 residues.

The rearrangement joins TRBV9 to TRBJ2-3; a possible D gene is TRBD2 (6 bases). CDR1 and CDR2 from the germline V gene are SGDLS and YYNGEE. The V and J ends lost 3 bases and 3 bases respectively, with 23 bases between them. This CDR3 has 18 amino acids. The CDR3, as DNA: TGTGCCAGCAGCGCCACTGGCGGGACTGACCTTGTTACAGATACGCAGTATTTT. Residues: CASSATGGTDLVTDTQYF.

The V and J genes are TRBV6-1 and TRBJ1-3; D is possibly TRBD1 (6 bases). CDR3 size: 15 residues. Between the trimmed V and J ends, which lost 6 bases and 0 bases, there was a span of 12 bases. Per the germline V gene, CDR1 is MNHNS and CDR2 is SASEGT. CDR3: CASRTGTRSGNTIYF. The CDR3 nucleotides are TGTGCCAGCAGAACCGGGACACGCTCTGGAAACACCATATATTTT.

This chain connects TRBV6-1 to TRBJ2-7; D is possibly TRBD2 (5 bases). Germline V lookup: CDR1 MNHNS, CDR2 SASEGT. Trimming shortened V by 8 bases and J by 0 bases, and 17 bases separated the two germline ends. The length of the CDR3 is 15 residues. CDR3 region: CASSIMVAYSYEQYF. The CDR3 nucleotides are TGTGCCAGCTCCATAATGGTAGCGTACTCCTACGAGCAGTACTTC.

As to this clone: The germline gene is not matched at one end of the junction; a read error may be the cause. The chain uses TRBV7-2 and TRBJ2-3; 7 bases are shared with TRBD2. The CDR3 length is 14 residues. Germline lookup yields CDR1 SGHTA and CDR2 FQGNSA. In DNA form, the CDR3 reads TGTGCCAGCAGCCTAGCGGCATTCACAGATACGCAGTATTTT. Translated: CASSLAAFTDTQYF.

The rearrangement links TRBV5-6 to TRBJ2-3, with D maybe TRBD2 (5 bases). Germline V gives CDR1 SGHDT, CDR2 YYEEEE. This CDR3 has 16 amino acids. V lost 2 bases, J lost 2 bases, and 15 bases lay in between. The CDR3 nucleotides read TGTGCCAGCAGCTTTGAGCTAGCCTATTCCACAGATACGCAGTATTTT. This translates into CASSFELAYSTDTQYF.

This rearrangement joins TRBV11-2 to TRBJ2-1; possibly TRBD2 for D (6 bases). This CDR3 region has 13 residues. In germline, CDR1 is SGHAT, CDR2 FQNNGV. Trimming removed 5 bases from V and 6 bases from J, with 11 bases in between. The CDR3 loop is CASSMGLINEQFF. CDR3 nucleotide sequence: TGTGCCAGCAGCATGGGACTCATCAATGAGCAGTTCTTC.

The J gene is TRBJ1-1, the V gene TRBV28; weak D call: TRBD1 (6 bases). The CDR3 totals 13 residues. V was trimmed by 8 bases and J by 3 bases, leaving 13 bases between them. The germline V gene has CDR1 MDHEN and CDR2 SYDVKM. CDR3 sequence: CASGGGGDTEAFF. The CDR3 DNA reads TGTGCCAGCGGTGGGGGGGGCGACACTGAAGCTTTCTTT. Filled out from reference TRBV28 and TRBJ1-1, the complete variable domain reads DVKVTQSSRYLVKRTGEKVFLECVQDMDHENMFWYRQDPGLGLRLIYFSYDVKMKEKGDIPEGYSVSREKKERFSLILESASTNQTSMYLCASGGGGDTEAFFGQGTRLTVV.

This clone was recorded a few times. The chain uses TRBV6-1 and TRBJ1-2; D unclear. The CDR3 is made up of 14 amino acids. With 5 bases removed from V and 6 bases from J, the gap between germline ends came to 16 bases. Germline assignment: CDR1 MNHNS and CDR2 SASEGT. The CDR3 sequence is CASSYQTTPDGYTF. CDR3 bases: TGTGCCAGCAGTTATCAAACGACTCCAGATGGCTACACCTTC.

This sequence joins TRBV7-9 and TRBJ1-4; unclear D gene. The CDR3 covers 14 residues. Looked up from germline, CDR1 is SEHNR and CDR2 is FQNEAQ (reference sequence). V lost 1 base and J 5 bases, leaving 8 bases between the germline ends. The DNA for the CDR3 is TGTGCCAGCAGCTTAGGGCCCGGGAATGAAAAACTGTTTTTT. This translates into CASSLGPGNEKLFF.

This chain joins TRBV6-5 and TRBJ2-3; TRBD1 matches 7 bases. The CDR3 has 16 residues. The V segment lost 4 bases and the J segment 2 bases; nucleotides outside the gene matches: 9. Germline CDR1 MNHEY, CDR2 SVGAGI. In DNA form, the CDR3 reads TGTGCCAGCAGTTCTCAGGGGGTACTAATCACAGATACGCAGTATTTT. This gives the protein CASSSQGVLITDTQYF.

The chain couples TRBV1 to TRBJ2-7; the table's TRBD1 call for D was not verified on the DNA. TRBV1 is shown as a pseudogene. The CDR3 runs to 14 residues. In nucleotides, the CDR3 is TGCACCAGCAGCCGTGGTCAGGAAATGGGCGAGCAGTACTTC. Its protein is CTSSRGQEMGEQYF.

CDR3 DNA: TGTGCCAGCAGCTACAGTCCGGGGTTCGAGCAGTACTTC. It specifies CASSYSPGFEQYF. The rearrangement uses TRBV7-3 and TRBJ2-7; tentatively, D is TRBD2 (5 bases). The CDR3 is 13 amino acids. From germline, CDR1 is SGHTA and CDR2 FQGTGA. Trimming removed 4 bases at V and 6 bases at J, with 13 bases between.